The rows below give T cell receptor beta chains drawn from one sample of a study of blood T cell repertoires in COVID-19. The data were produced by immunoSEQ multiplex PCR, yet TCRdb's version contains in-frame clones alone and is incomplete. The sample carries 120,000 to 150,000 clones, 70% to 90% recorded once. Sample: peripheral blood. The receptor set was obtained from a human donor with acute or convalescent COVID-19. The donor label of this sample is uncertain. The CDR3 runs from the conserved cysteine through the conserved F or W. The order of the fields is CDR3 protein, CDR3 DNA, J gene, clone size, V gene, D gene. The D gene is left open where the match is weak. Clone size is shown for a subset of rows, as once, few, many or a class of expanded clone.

cdr3_aa: CASSQGRLNEKLFF
cdr3_nt: TGTGCCAGCAGCCAGGGTCGACTTAATGAAAAACTGTTTTTT
j_call: TRBJ1-4
clone_size: .
v_call: TRBV3-1/TRBV3-2
d_call: .

cdr3_aa: CAIREGGTAETQYF
cdr3_nt: TGTGCCATCAGGGAGGGAGGAACCGCAGAGACCCAGTACTTC
j_call: TRBJ2-5
clone_size: .
v_call: TRBV10-3
d_call: .

cdr3_aa: CASSLGGPLNQPQHF
cdr3_nt: TGTGCCAGTAGTTTAGGGGGGCCGCTCAATCAGCCCCAGCATTTT
j_call: TRBJ1-5
clone_size: once
v_call: TRBV19
d_call: .

cdr3_aa: CSGGGSLNTGELFF
cdr3_nt: TGCAGCGGTGGAGGTTCCCTGAACACCGGGGAGCTGTTTTTT
j_call: TRBJ2-2
clone_size: once
v_call: TRBV29-1
d_call: .

cdr3_aa: CASSLDGRDNSPLHF
cdr3_nt: TGTGCCAGCAGCTTAGATGGCAGGGATAATTCACCCCTCCACTTT
j_call: TRBJ1-6
clone_size: .
v_call: TRBV11-3
d_call: .

cdr3_aa: CASSDTGTGETEAFF
cdr3_nt: TGTGCCAGCAGCGATACCGGGACAGGGGAGACTGAAGCTTTCTTT
j_call: TRBJ1-1
clone_size: .
v_call: TRBV7-9
d_call: TRBD1

cdr3_aa: CASSRGGYEKLFF
cdr3_nt: TGTGCCAGCTCCCGGGGGGGATATGAAAAACTGTTTTTT
j_call: TRBJ1-4
clone_size: .
v_call: TRBV6-5
d_call: .

cdr3_aa: CASRQGLAGEKLFF
cdr3_nt: TGTGCCAGCCGACAGGGCTTAGCTGGGGAAAAACTGTTTTTT
j_call: TRBJ1-4
clone_size: .
v_call: TRBV6-5
d_call: TRBD1

cdr3_aa: CASSLSSGGQKVYNEQFF
cdr3_nt: TGTGCCAGCAGTTTATCTTCGGGGGGGCAGAAAGTATACAATGAGCAGTTCTTC
j_call: TRBJ2-1
clone_size: .
v_call: TRBV28
d_call: TRBD2

cdr3_aa: CASSQDTGGGDFYEQYF
cdr3_nt: TGTGCCAGCAGCCAAGATACCGGGGGGGGTGATTTCTACGAGCAGTACTTC
j_call: TRBJ2-7
clone_size: .
v_call: TRBV3-1/TRBV3-2
d_call: TRBD2

cdr3_aa: CATSGSQGPGTEAFF
cdr3_nt: TGTGCCACCAGTGGTTCCCAGGGTCCGGGCACTGAAGCTTTCTTT
j_call: TRBJ1-1
clone_size: once
v_call: TRBV24-1
d_call: .

cdr3_aa: CASSSTGHEQFF
cdr3_nt: TGTGCCAGCAGTTCGACAGGTCATGAGCAGTTCTTC
j_call: TRBJ2-1
clone_size: .
v_call: TRBV6-5
d_call: .

cdr3_aa: CASGLGLAESYNEQFF
cdr3_nt: TGTGCTAGTGGTTTGGGACTAGCGGAGTCCTACAATGAGCAGTTCTTC
j_call: TRBJ2-1
clone_size: .
v_call: TRBV12-5
d_call: TRBD2

cdr3_aa: CASTSRPGLAGLQQFF
cdr3_nt: TGTGCCAGCACCTCAAGACCCGGACTAGCGGGATTACAGCAGTTCTTC
j_call: TRBJ2-1
clone_size: .
v_call: TRBV3-1/TRBV3-2
d_call: TRBD2

cdr3_aa: CASSLREGRYEQYF
cdr3_nt: TGTGCCAGCAGCCTACGGGAGGGGCGGTACGAGCAGTACTTC
j_call: TRBJ2-7
clone_size: .
v_call: TRBV2
d_call: TRBD2

cdr3_aa: CASSTGQGAVGELFF
cdr3_nt: TGTGCCAGCAGTACCGGACAGGGGGCGGTCGGGGAGCTGTTTTTT
j_call: TRBJ2-2
clone_size: .
v_call: TRBV4-2
d_call: TRBD1

cdr3_aa: CASSPVGRTSGELFF
cdr3_nt: TGTGCCAGCAGTCCCGTGGGGAGGACATCCGGGGAGCTGTTTTTT
j_call: TRBJ2-2
clone_size: .
v_call: TRBV2
d_call: .

cdr3_aa: CASSPTGFAGETQYF
cdr3_nt: TGTGCCAGCAGTCCGACAGGGTTTGCAGGGGAGACCCAGTACTTC
j_call: TRBJ2-5
clone_size: .
v_call: TRBV2
d_call: TRBD1

cdr3_aa: CASSPGGVEQTEAFF
cdr3_nt: TGTGCCAGCTCACCGGGAGGGGTCGAACAAACTGAAGCTTTCTTT
j_call: TRBJ1-1
clone_size: .
v_call: TRBV18
d_call: .

cdr3_aa: CASSQEGLWGYTF
cdr3_nt: TGTGCCAGCAGCCAGGAGGGGTTGTGGGGCTACACCTTC
j_call: TRBJ1-2
clone_size: .
v_call: TRBV3-1/TRBV3-2
d_call: .

cdr3_aa: CASSMLSGQFNTEAFF
cdr3_nt: TGTGCCAGTAGTATGCTTTCCGGACAGTTTAACACTGAAGCTTTCTTT
j_call: TRBJ1-1
clone_size: .
v_call: TRBV19
d_call: .

cdr3_aa: CAISGTSTNEQFF
cdr3_nt: TGTGCCATCAGCGGGACTAGCACCAATGAGCAGTTCTTC
j_call: TRBJ2-1
clone_size: .
v_call: TRBV10-3
d_call: TRBD2

cdr3_aa: CATSDAHNTEAFF
cdr3_nt: TGTGCCACCAGTGACGCACATAACACTGAAGCTTTCTTT
j_call: TRBJ1-1
clone_size: .
v_call: TRBV24-1
d_call: .

cdr3_aa: CSALLSAGTEAFF
cdr3_nt: TGCAGCGCCCTCCTATCGGCAGGGACTGAAGCTTTCTTT
j_call: TRBJ1-1
clone_size: .
v_call: TRBV29-1
d_call: .

cdr3_aa: CASSRSGLAAPREQYF
cdr3_nt: TGTGCCAGCAGCAGATCAGGACTAGCGGCCCCTCGGGAGCAGTACTTC
j_call: TRBJ2-7
clone_size: .
v_call: TRBV14
d_call: TRBD2

cdr3_aa: CATSDLGTGKDIQYF
cdr3_nt: TGTGCCACCAGTGATTTGGGCACAGGGAAGGACATTCAGTACTTC
j_call: TRBJ2-4
clone_size: .
v_call: TRBV24-1
d_call: .

cdr3_aa: CASRRGPGELFF
cdr3_nt: TGTGCCAGCCGGCGGGGTCCCGGGGAGCTGTTTTTT
j_call: TRBJ2-2
clone_size: .
v_call: TRBV11-3
d_call: .

cdr3_aa: CATSPGTGSGYTF
cdr3_nt: TGTGCCACCAGTCCCGGGACAGGGAGTGGCTACACCTTC
j_call: TRBJ1-2
clone_size: .
v_call: TRBV24-1
d_call: TRBD1

cdr3_aa: CSVSSLAGAKHTDTQYF
cdr3_nt: TGCAGTGTTAGTAGTCTGGCGGGAGCCAAACACACAGATACGCAGTATTTT
j_call: TRBJ2-3
clone_size: .
v_call: TRBV20-1
d_call: TRBD2

cdr3_aa: CASSLALYVSGQIYNEQFF
cdr3_nt: TGTGCCAGCAGTTTAGCCTTGTATGTGTCGGGACAGATCTACAATGAGCAGTTCTTC
j_call: TRBJ2-1
clone_size: few
v_call: TRBV27
d_call: TRBD1

cdr3_aa: CASSPLGGYGYTF
cdr3_nt: TGCGCCAGCAGCCCCCTGGGGGGCTATGGCTACACCTTC
j_call: TRBJ1-2
clone_size: .
v_call: TRBV4-1
d_call: .

cdr3_aa: CASSGQGGYGYTF
cdr3_nt: TGTGCCAGCAGTGGACAGGGAGGCTATGGCTACACCTTC
j_call: TRBJ1-2
clone_size: few
v_call: TRBV6-6
d_call: TRBD1

cdr3_aa: CASSPTATSGDPRQFF
cdr3_nt: TGTGCCAGCTCACCAACGGCTACTAGCGGGGACCCCCGGCAGTTCTTC
j_call: TRBJ2-1
clone_size: once
v_call: TRBV18
d_call: TRBD2

cdr3_aa: CASSLSQGGYTGELFF
cdr3_nt: TGTGCCAGCAGCTTGTCTCAGGGGGGCTACACCGGGGAGCTGTTTTTT
j_call: TRBJ2-2
clone_size: .
v_call: TRBV5-5
d_call: .

cdr3_aa: CASSLGQKDTDTQYF
cdr3_nt: TGCGCCAGCAGCTTGGGACAGAAAGACACAGATACGCAGTATTTT
j_call: TRBJ2-3
clone_size: .
v_call: TRBV5-1
d_call: .

cdr3_aa: CASSFRDRDYEQYF
cdr3_nt: TGCGCCAGCAGCTTCCGGGACAGGGACTACGAGCAGTACTTC
j_call: TRBJ2-7
clone_size: .
v_call: TRBV4-1
d_call: TRBD1

cdr3_aa: CASSFLPTGGEETQYF
cdr3_nt: TGTGCCAGCAGCTTTCTACCGACAGGGGGCGAAGAGACCCAGTACTTC
j_call: TRBJ2-5
clone_size: .
v_call: TRBV5-6
d_call: TRBD1

cdr3_aa: CASSSLRAPAGPSPLHF
cdr3_nt: TGTGCCAGTTCATCCCTAAGGGCACCGGCGGGACCCTCACCCCTCCACTTT
j_call: TRBJ1-6
clone_size: few
v_call: TRBV19
d_call: .

cdr3_aa: CASSGTGGGEKLFF
cdr3_nt: TGTGCCAGCAGTGGGACAGGGGGCGGTGAAAAACTGTTTTTT
j_call: TRBJ1-4
clone_size: .
v_call: TRBV28
d_call: TRBD1

cdr3_aa: CASSSTDRGGNQPQHF
cdr3_nt: TGTGCCAGCAGTTCCACGGACAGGGGAGGCAATCAGCCCCAGCATTTT
j_call: TRBJ1-5
clone_size: once
v_call: TRBV6-5
d_call: TRBD1

cdr3_aa: CASSLGQTQPQHF
cdr3_nt: TGCGCCAGCAGCTTGGGCCAGACACAGCCCCAGCATTTT
j_call: TRBJ1-5
clone_size: .
v_call: TRBV5-1
d_call: .

cdr3_aa: CASSQVWDRIPEAFF
cdr3_nt: TGTGCCAGCAGCCAGGTTTGGGACAGGATCCCTGAAGCTTTCTTT
j_call: TRBJ1-1
clone_size: .
v_call: TRBV3-1/TRBV3-2
d_call: TRBD1

cdr3_aa: CATSRPGRLAGRETQYF
cdr3_nt: TGTGCCACCAGCAGACCAGGAAGACTAGCGGGACGAGAGACCCAGTACTTC
j_call: TRBJ2-5
clone_size: once
v_call: TRBV15
d_call: TRBD2

cdr3_aa: CASSPGGIGAGELFF
cdr3_nt: TGTGCCAGCTCGCCCGGGGGAATTGGAGCCGGGGAGCTGTTTTTT
j_call: TRBJ2-2
clone_size: .
v_call: TRBV18
d_call: .

cdr3_aa: CASSLDPGHYNEQFF
cdr3_nt: TGTGCCAGCAGCTTAGATCCGGGACATTACAATGAGCAGTTCTTC
j_call: TRBJ2-1
clone_size: .
v_call: TRBV11-3
d_call: .

cdr3_aa: CASSSTDNYEQYF
cdr3_nt: TGTGCCAGCAGTTCCACGGACAACTACGAGCAGTACTTC
j_call: TRBJ2-7
clone_size: .
v_call: TRBV28
d_call: .

cdr3_aa: CASSDLAGPSTDTQYF
cdr3_nt: TGTGCCAGCTCTGATTTAGCGGGACCTAGCACAGATACGCAGTATTTT
j_call: TRBJ2-3
clone_size: .
v_call: TRBV18
d_call: TRBD2

cdr3_aa: CASSPGSTDTQYF
cdr3_nt: TGTGCCAGCAGCCCCGGGAGCACAGATACGCAGTATTTT
j_call: TRBJ2-3
clone_size: once
v_call: TRBV13
d_call: .

cdr3_aa: CASSQVAGVTYEQYF
cdr3_nt: TGCGCCAGCAGCCAAGTGGCAGGGGTAACCTACGAGCAGTACTTC
j_call: TRBJ2-7
clone_size: .
v_call: TRBV4-3
d_call: .

cdr3_aa: CASSSRQGAAYEQYF
cdr3_nt: TGTGCCAGCAGTTCCAGACAGGGGGCTGCATACGAGCAGTACTTC
j_call: TRBJ2-7
clone_size: .
v_call: TRBV7-9
d_call: TRBD1

cdr3_aa: CASSSLTTSGTDTQYF
cdr3_nt: TGTGCCAGCAGCTCTCTAACGACTAGCGGCACAGATACGCAGTATTTT
j_call: TRBJ2-3
clone_size: .
v_call: TRBV7-8
d_call: TRBD2

cdr3_aa: CASSLNRDASPLHF
cdr3_nt: TGTGCCAGCAGTTTAAACAGGGACGCCTCACCCCTCCACTTT
j_call: TRBJ1-6
clone_size: .
v_call: TRBV28
d_call: .

cdr3_aa: CASSRELAGVSSYNEQFF
cdr3_nt: TGTGCCAGCAGTCGGGAGCTAGCGGGAGTAAGCTCCTACAATGAGCAGTTCTTC
j_call: TRBJ2-1
clone_size: .
v_call: TRBV6-2/TRBV6-3
d_call: TRBD2

cdr3_aa: CASSYAGGSYEQYF
cdr3_nt: TGTGCCAGCAGTTACGCAGGGGGTTCCTACGAGCAGTACTTC
j_call: TRBJ2-7
clone_size: .
v_call: TRBV6-5
d_call: TRBD1

cdr3_aa: CASRLGQGATEAFF
cdr3_nt: TGTGCCAGCAGACTGGGGCAGGGGGCCACTGAAGCTTTCTTT
j_call: TRBJ1-1
clone_size: .
v_call: TRBV6-5
d_call: TRBD1

cdr3_aa: CASSFRGGYTF
cdr3_nt: TGTGCCAGCAGCTTTAGGGGTGGCTACACCTTC
j_call: TRBJ1-2
clone_size: .
v_call: TRBV11-2
d_call: .

cdr3_aa: CASSSQGSPSAYNSPLHF
cdr3_nt: TGTGCCAGCAGCTCCCAGGGAAGCCCCAGCGCCTATAATTCACCCCTCCACTTT
j_call: TRBJ1-6
clone_size: .
v_call: TRBV5-6
d_call: .

cdr3_aa: CASSYYGSNQPQHF
cdr3_nt: TGTGCCAGCAGCTACTACGGTAGCAATCAGCCCCAGCATTTT
j_call: TRBJ1-5
clone_size: once
v_call: TRBV3-1/TRBV3-2
d_call: .

cdr3_aa: CASSSPKCLKSYEQYF
cdr3_nt: TGTGCCAGCAGTTCACCTAAGTGCCTAAAATCCTACGAGCAGTACTTC
j_call: TRBJ2-7
clone_size: few
v_call: TRBV6-4
d_call: .

cdr3_aa: CASSFDKGARRDGYTF
cdr3_nt: TGTGCCAGCAGTTTCGACAAGGGGGCCAGAAGGGATGGCTACACCTTC
j_call: TRBJ1-2
clone_size: .
v_call: TRBV27
d_call: TRBD1